The T cell receptor beta chain under discussion was sequenced for a study of blood T cells in healthy people across ages. Findings and caveats of the study: The CMV status of each donor remained undetermined, and this could have confounded shifts in expanded clonotypes.

Primers used in a second PCR of about 7 to 12 cycles were a sample-barcoded 5' primer and a J-beta primer mix. Each cDNA was tagged by a template-switch adaptor containing 12 random nucleotides. From each sample, at least 2.5 million paired-end reads containing CDR3 were obtained. TCRdb re-called the 5' RACE reads with MiXCR, one entry per CDR3 protein. The table has under 950,000 distinct CDR3 sequences, roughly 20% seen once. The trim removed 4 bases at V and 1 base at J, leaving 11 bases unmatched. The CDR3 length is 18 residues. CDR1 is MNHEY and CDR2 is SMNVEV in the germline V gene (reference sequence). This clonotype was seen once. The antigen is not known.

The receptor was derived from a man between 65 and 85 years old in good health. The chain uses TRBV27 and TRBJ2-3, with 10 bases that match TRBD2. Sequenced material: blood. CDR3 in amino acids: CASSSSRLAGRRTDTQYF. DNA for the CDR3: TGTGCCAGCAGTTCAAGCCGACTAGCGGGCCGGCGCACAGATACGCAGTATTTT.